This TCR beta chain was captured in a study of T cell responses to AZD1222 COVID-19 vaccine. Sequenced by immunoSEQ multiplex PCR; TCRdb stores in-frame clones only, minus some. The sample lists 130,000 or so clones, more than 85% occurring once. Regarding the study as a whole: The breadth and depth of Spike-specific TCRs increased once two AZD1222 doses had been given.

About this clone: Its specificity is unknown.

This specimen consisted of peripheral blood, obtained 28 days after the second AZD1222 dose. The sequence came from an adult who received the AZD1222 COVID-19 vaccine.

The CDR3 sequence: CASSYSRLAAPLEQYF. As DNA, the CDR3 is TGTGCCAGCAGTTACTCGAGACTAGCGGCCCCCCTAGAGCAGTACTTC. This chain uses TRBV6-2 or TRBV6-3 with TRBJ2-7, with 9 positions matching TRBD2. The CDR3 is 16 residues long. The J segment lost 7 bases and the V segment lost 0 bases, leaving 10 bases of the junction unmatched. In germline, CDR1 is MNHEY, CDR2 SVGEGT.